The count of the clone carrying this TCR beta chain is one. This entry comes from a study of blood T cell repertoires in COVID-19. Sequencing was performed with immunoSEQ multiplex PCR; in TCRdb, only in-frame clones are kept and a portion is missing. The sample has 85,000 to 100,000 clones; roughly nine tenths are singletons. V lost 3 bases, J lost 9 bases, and 22 bases lay in between. Germline values: CDR1 SGHRS, CDR2 YFSETQ. CDR3 length equals 16 residues. This sequence originates from a man aged 55 to 70 with acute or convalescent COVID-19. Input material: peripheral blood. This chain connects TRBV5-1 to TRBJ2-1, with D perhaps TRBD2 (6 bases). The chain's CDR3 is CASSSPATSPGGEQFF. The CDR3 coding sequence is TGCGCCAGCAGCTCGCCCGCCACTAGCCCCGGGGGTGAGCAGTTCTTC. The variable domain in full, with the rest retrieved from reference TRBV5-1 and TRBJ2-1, is KAGVTQTPRYLIKTRGQQVTLSCSPISGHRSVSWYQQTPGQGLQFLFEYFSETQRNKGNFPGRFSGRQFSNSRSEMNVSTLELGDSALYLCASSSPATSPGGEQFFGPGTRLTVL.